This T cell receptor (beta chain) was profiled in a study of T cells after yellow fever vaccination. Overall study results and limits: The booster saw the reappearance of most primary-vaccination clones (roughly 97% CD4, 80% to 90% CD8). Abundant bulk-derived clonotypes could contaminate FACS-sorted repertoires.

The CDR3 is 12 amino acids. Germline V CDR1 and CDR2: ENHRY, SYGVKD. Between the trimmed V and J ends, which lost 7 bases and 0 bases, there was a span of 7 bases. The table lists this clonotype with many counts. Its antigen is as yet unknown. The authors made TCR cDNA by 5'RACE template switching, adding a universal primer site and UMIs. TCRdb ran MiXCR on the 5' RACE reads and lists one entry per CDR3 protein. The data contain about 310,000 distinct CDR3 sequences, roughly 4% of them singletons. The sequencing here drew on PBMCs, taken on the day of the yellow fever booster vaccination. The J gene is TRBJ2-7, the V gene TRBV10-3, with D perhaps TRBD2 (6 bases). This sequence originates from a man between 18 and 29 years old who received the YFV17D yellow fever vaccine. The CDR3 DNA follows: TGTGCCATCATGGGGGGCTCCTACGAGCAGTACTTC. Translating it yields CAIMGGSYEQYF.